The 28 T cell receptor beta chains below all came from one sample that was sequenced in a study of T cell changes during pregnancy in multiple sclerosis. Measured with immunoSEQ multiplex PCR; TCRdb has only the in-frame clones, and not every one. Of some 57,000 clones in the sample, 85% to 90% were seen once. The material sequenced was peripheral blood, taken in the first trimester of pregnancy. The receptors stem from a female donor in good health, enrolled as a control in a pregnancy study.

This clone was counted once. This chain joins TRBV5-6 and TRBJ2-2, with 9 positions matching TRBD2. After removal of 4 bases from V and 4 bases from J, the junction contained 11 bases not matched to a gene. This CDR3 contains 17 residues. The germline V gene has CDR1 SGHDT and CDR2 YYEEEE. The CDR3 loop is CASSPLWVSGSTGELFF. Written as DNA, the CDR3 is TGTGCCAGCAGCCCCCTTTGGGTTAGCGGGAGCACCGGGGAGCTGTTTTTT.

V and J are TRBV7-3 and TRBJ2-3; the match to TRBD2 covers 11 bases. This CDR3 comprises 15 residues. CDR1 and CDR2 from the germline V gene are SGHTA and FQGTGA. V was pared by 5 bases and J by 2 bases, with 3 bases of the junction left unmatched. CDR3 sequence reads: CASSMGLADTDTQYF. The CDR3 nucleotides are TGTGCCAGCAGCATGGGACTAGCGGACACAGATACGCAGTATTTT. The full variable domain, rest sourced from reference TRBV7-3 and TRBJ2-3, is GAGVSQTPSNKVTEKGKYVELRCDPISGHTALYWYRQSLGQGPEFLIYFQGTGAADDSGLPNDRFFAVRPEGSVSTLKIQRTERGDSAVYLCASSMGLADTDTQYFGPGTRLTVL.

The chain employs TRBV7-9 and TRBJ1-5; 8 bases are shared with TRBD1. Germline CDR1 and CDR2: SEHNR and FQNEAQ (reference sequence). V dropped 0 bases and J dropped 7; count of bases not matched to a gene: 2. There are 14 residues in the CDR3. The CDR3 loop is CASSLAGTGQPQHF. Written as DNA, the CDR3 is TGTGCCAGCAGCTTAGCTGGGACAGGACAGCCCCAGCATTTT.

This clone was seen just once. This sequence joins TRBV10-3 and TRBJ1-1; the D is unclear. The ends were cut back, 0 bases at V and 0 bases at J, with 5 bases in the middle. The length of the CDR3 is 14 residues. CDR1 is ENHRY and CDR2 is SYGVKD in the germline V gene. The CDR3 DNA sequence: TGTGCCATCAGTGAGTCAGGAGTGAACACTGAAGCTTTCTTT. This encodes CAISESGVNTEAFF.

This clone turned up a few times. The rearrangement joins TRBV6-1 to TRBJ2-7; the match to TRBD1 covers 10 bases. There are 14 residues in the CDR3. From germline, CDR1 is MNHNS and CDR2 SASEGT. V shed 6 bases, J shed 5 bases, and the junction held 7 bases outside the gene matches. This CDR3 is CASSRDRGINEQYF. CDR3 bases: TGTGCCAGCAGCCGGGACAGGGGAATCAACGAGCAGTACTTC.

This clone was counted a few times. The CDR3 region has the DNA TGTGCCAGCAGTGTCAGGGCGACAGGGAATTCACCCCTCCACTTT. Its translation: CASSVRATGNSPLHF. The genes are TRBV2 and TRBJ1-6; TRBD1 matches at 7 bases. Per germline, CDR1 SNHLY and CDR2 FYNNEI. The CDR3 has 15 amino acids. V lost 4 bases to trimming and J lost 7 bases; unmatched junction nucleotides: 7.

The chain links TRBV2 to TRBJ2-7; 9 nucleotides align to TRBD1. V lost 6 bases to trimming and J lost 3 bases; unmatched junction nucleotides: 6. Germline V gene sequence: CDR1 SNHLY, CDR2 FYNNEI. The CDR3 has 14 amino acids. The chain's CDR3 is CASRGTGGVYEQYF. The CDR3 nucleotides are TGTGCCAGCAGGGGAACAGGGGGCGTCTACGAGCAGTACTTC.

This rearrangement joins TRBV4-1 to TRBJ2-7, with D maybe TRBD1 (6 bases). This CDR3 region has 15 residues. CDR1 and CDR2 from the germline V gene are MGHRA and YSYEKL. Between the trimmed V and J ends, which lost 5 bases and 0 bases, there was a span of 14 bases. In DNA form, the CDR3 reads TGCGCCAGCAGCGGACCGGGCAGGGGCTCCTACGAGCAGTACTTC. The encoded protein is CASSGPGRGSYEQYF.

This clone was seen a few times. This chain joins TRBV7-2 and TRBJ2-3, with 10 bases that match TRBD2. The V gene end was trimmed by 1 base and the J gene end by 1 base; junction bases not matched to a gene: 2. Germline CDR1 reads SGHTA; CDR2 reads FQGNSA. The CDR3 loop spans 16 amino acids. The CDR3 spells CASSLGTSGGTDTQYF. The DNA of the CDR3 is TGTGCCAGCAGCTTAGGCACTAGCGGGGGCACAGATACGCAGTATTTT.

The chain recombines TRBV7-2 with TRBJ1-6; D perhaps matches TRBD1 (5 bases). The CDR3 extends over 15 amino acids. The germline V and J ends were trimmed by 6 bases and 10 bases, with 19 bases remaining between them. In germline, CDR1 is SGHTA, CDR2 FQGNSA. The CDR3 loop reads CASSSLSGSGSPLHF. CDR3 DNA sequence: TGTGCCAGCAGTTCCCTGTCAGGGAGCGGGTCACCCCTCCACTTT.

This clone appeared once. The CDR3 sequence is CASTKSGTDVTGELFF. The CDR3 DNA follows: TGTGCCAGCACGAAGTCCGGGACAGATGTCACCGGGGAGCTGTTTTTT. The chain couples TRBV7-2 to TRBJ2-2; 7 bases fit TRBD1. Unmatched junction bases numbered 12, after V lost 7 bases and J lost 4 bases. The germline V gene encodes CDR1 SGHTA and CDR2 FQGNSA. This CDR3 is 16 amino acids long.

This chain joins TRBV7-9 and TRBJ2-2; 9 bases are a match to TRBD1. The CDR3 length is 16 residues. J gave up 1 base and V 5 bases, and 5 bases lay outside the gene matches. The germline V gene encodes CDR1 SEHNR and CDR2 FQNEAQ (reference sequence). In DNA, the CDR3 is TGTGCCAGCAGCCCTCGGGACAGGGAGAACACCGGGGAGCTGTTTTTT. Its protein is CASSPRDRENTGELFF.

The J gene is TRBJ1-3, the V gene TRBV7-2, with D possibly TRBD1 on 6 matching bases. From germline, CDR1 is SGHTA and CDR2 FQGNSA. This CDR3 is built from 15 residues. The V gene lost 5 bases and the J gene lost 9 bases, with 20 bases spanning the gap. The CDR3 region has the DNA TGTGCCAGCAGCATACATCCCGGGACACGCGGCACCATATATTTT. Translating gives CASSIHPGTRGTIYF.

This sequence joins TRBV5-6 and TRBJ2-7; D is perhaps TRBD1 (6 bases). The CDR3 consists of 13 residues. In germline, CDR1 is SGHDT, CDR2 YYEEEE. With 0 bases removed from V and 6 bases from J, the gap between germline ends came to 10 bases. Here the CDR3 reads CASSLDRVLEQYF. CDR3 sequence (DNA): TGTGCCAGCAGCTTGGACAGGGTTCTCGAGCAGTACTTC. Full variable domain (missing parts from reference TRBV5-6 and TRBJ2-7): DAGVTQSPTHLIKTRGQQVTLRCSPKSGHDTVSWYQQALGQGPQFIFQYYEEEERQRGNFPDRFSGHQFPNYSSELNVNALLLGDSALYLCASSLDRVLEQYFGPGTRLTVT.

This sequence joins TRBV7-8 and TRBJ2-3; no firm D call. Per the germline V gene, CDR1 is SGHVS and CDR2 is FQNEAQ. V lost 5 bases and J 0 bases, leaving 15 bases between the germline ends. The CDR3 length is 16 residues. In nucleotides, the CDR3 is TGTGCCAGCAGCCCTTTTGGTGGGCCCAGCACAGATACGCAGTATTTT. It specifies CASSPFGGPSTDTQYF.

A single count supports this clone. The V gene is TRBV30, the J gene TRBJ2-3; TRBD2 is a possible D gene (6 bases). CDR1 is GTSNPN, CDR2 SVGIG, per germline (reference sequence). The ends were cut back, 5 bases at V and 6 bases at J, with 18 bases in the middle. The CDR3 spans 14 residues. For the CDR3, the DNA is TGTGCCTGGGCCGGGCGGGGCTCCTCGGATACGCAGTATTTT. It specifies CAWAGRGSSDTQYF. Variable domain in full (rest from reference TRBV30 and TRBJ2-3): SQTIHQWPATLVQPVGSPLSLECTVEGTSNPNLYWYRQAAGRGLQLLFYSVGIGQISSEVPQNLSASRPQDRQFILSSKKLLLSDSGFYLCAWAGRGSSDTQYFGPGTRLTVL.

V is TRBV5-1 and J is TRBJ2-3; a weak D match, TRBD2 (5 bases). The CDR3 length is 17 residues. The germline CDR1 and CDR2 sequences are SGHRS and YFSETQ. V lost 4 bases to trimming and J lost 0 bases, with 18 bases between them. The CDR3 DNA is TGCGCCAGCAGCAGCGGCCCGGACCTCCTAAGCACAGATACGCAGTATTTT. It codes for CASSSGPDLLSTDTQYF.

The chain has TRBV18 and TRBJ1-5; TRBD1 is a possible D gene (5 bases). Germline values: CDR1 KGHSH, CDR2 LQKENI. The CDR3 sequence is 14 residues long. V was shortened by 3 bases and J by 4 bases, with 10 bases between the two germline ends. The CDR3 DNA follows: TGTGCCAGCTCACCTCCGGGGGGGAATCAGCCCCAGCATTTT. Protein: CASSPPGGNQPQHF.

The chain couples TRBV27 to TRBJ2-3; no reliable D call. This CDR3 comprises 13 residues. Deletions cut 0 bases from V and 3 bases from J, with 4 bases between. CDR1 and CDR2 (germline): MNHEY, SMNVEV (reference sequence). Written as DNA, the CDR3 is TGTGCCAGCAGTTTATCACGGACAGATACGCAGTATTTT. Its protein is CASSLSRTDTQYF.

The genes are TRBV27 and TRBJ1-3, with TRBD1 matching over 9 bases. The V and J ends lost 6 bases and 1 base, in that order; junction bases with no gene match: 7. Germline V lookup: CDR1 MNHEY, CDR2 SMNVEV (reference sequence). This CDR3 is built from 16 residues. CDR3 loop: CASRGTGGFSGNTIYF. For the CDR3, the DNA is TGTGCCAGCAGGGGAACAGGGGGCTTTTCTGGAAACACCATATATTTT.

This clone was detected once. CDR3 sequence (DNA): TGTGCCACCAGCAGAGATCTTGTAGCGAACTCCTACAATGAGCAGTTCTTC. This translates into CATSRDLVANSYNEQFF. The rearrangement joins TRBV15 to TRBJ2-1, with a weak D call TRBD2 (5 bases). V lost 0 bases and J lost 0, with 12 bases in between. Per germline, CDR1 LNHNV and CDR2 YYDKDF (reference sequence). This CDR3 is 17 amino acids long.

This chain links TRBV19 with TRBJ1-4, with 9 bases that match TRBD1. The V and J ends lost 6 bases and 0 bases, in that order; junction bases with no gene match: 5. The CDR3 is 16 residues long. In germline, CDR1 is LNHDA, CDR2 SQIVND (reference sequence). The CDR3 DNA reads TGTGCCAGTAGAGGACAGGGGACTGCAACTAATGAAAAACTGTTTTTT. Encoded protein: CASRGQGTATNEKLFF.

This clone is a singleton in its sample. J is TRBJ2-2 and V is TRBV11-3; D may be TRBD1 (5 bases). V was shortened by 0 bases and J by 2 bases, with 10 bases between the two germline ends. Germline loops: CDR1 SGHNT, CDR2 YENEEA. This CDR3 region has 16 residues. The CDR3 is CASSLEGRINTGELFF. CDR3 DNA sequence: TGTGCCAGCAGCTTAGAGGGGCGGATAAACACCGGGGAGCTGTTTTTT.

This clone came up a few times. The gene calls are TRBV6-1 and TRBJ1-5; 10 nucleotides line up with TRBD1. CDR3 length equals 15 residues. V lost 6 bases, J lost 0 bases, and 2 bases stayed unmatched. Germline V gene sequence: CDR1 MNHNS, CDR2 SASEGT. The CDR3 reads CASSRTGGSNQPQHF. The CDR3 DNA reads as TGTGCCAGCAGCCGGACAGGGGGTAGCAATCAGCCCCAGCATTTT.

This clone has more than one count but fewer than ten. The chain recombines TRBV14 with TRBJ2-7; D possibly corresponds to TRBD1 (6 bases). This CDR3 comprises 16 residues. V lost 0 bases and J lost 0, with 12 bases in between. Germline-derived CDR1 and CDR2 are SGHDN and FVKESK. The CDR3 protein is CASSQEEGTHSYEQYF. The CDR3 DNA is TGTGCCAGCAGCCAAGAAGAGGGGACACACTCCTACGAGCAGTACTTC. Drawing the rest from reference TRBV14 and TRBJ2-7, the complete variable domain is EAGVTQFPSHSVIEKGQTVTLRCDPISGHDNLYWYRRVMGKEIKFLLHFVKESKQDESGMPNNRFLAERTGGTYSTLKVQPAELEDSGVYFCASSQEEGTHSYEQYFGPGTRLTVT.

The chain is built from TRBV27 and TRBJ2-4; D not certain. V was shortened by 6 bases and J by 0 bases, with 12 bases between the two germline ends. The CDR3 consists of 15 residues. Germline V CDR1 and CDR2: MNHEY, SMNVEV (reference sequence). The CDR3 spells CASSPERAAKNIQYF. Written as DNA, the CDR3 is TGTGCCAGCAGCCCGGAGCGAGCAGCCAAAAACATTCAGTACTTC.

On this clone: The missing conserved phenylalanine or tryptophan at the end of this CDR3 makes a read error likely. The DNA is omitted, as the CDR3 cannot be located on it reliably, and the CDR3 follows TCRdb's listing. The chain couples TRBV19 to TRBJ1-1; TRBD1 reflects the table's D call only, with no check against the DNA. The CDR3 numbers 13 amino acids, ends counted. CDR1 is LNHDA, CDR2 SQIVND, per germline (reference sequence). The CDR3 region is CASSIWEWGTGTI.

The V and J genes are TRBV27 and TRBJ2-7, with a tentative D call TRBD1 (6 bases). This CDR3 region has 13 residues. Germline V gene data show CDR1 as MNHEY and CDR2 as SMNVEV (reference sequence). The ends were cut back, 5 bases at V and 4 bases at J, with 12 bases in the middle. CDR3 bases: TGTGCCAGCAGTGACAGGTATTCATACGAGCAGTACTTC. Its translation: CASSDRYSYEQYF.